This TCR beta chain was recorded in a study of CD8 T cells in Susac syndrome. This clonotype was found a few times. With random hexamers, reverse transcription was performed on 0.5 to 1 ug of RNA. TCRdb independently ran MiXCR on the immunoSEQ multiplex PCR reads; one entry per CDR3 protein. Of under 95,000 distinct CDR3 sequences listed, roughly 94% are singletons. The length of the CDR3 is 12 residues. V gave up 3 bases and J gave up 3 bases, with 5 bases separating them. Germline CDR1 SGHTA, CDR2 FQGNSA. The TEMRA cells underwent FACS enrichment, while the CD8+ and CD4+ T cells underwent negative isolation.

The chain employs TRBV7-2 and TRBJ1-1; TRBD1 might be the D (5 bases). The receptor's source is a human donor with Susac syndrome. The sequencing input was CD4+ T cells from PBMCs. The CDR3: CASSLTDTEAFF. The CDR3 nucleotides are TGTGCCAGCAGCTTGACAGACACTGAAGCTTTCTTT.